The 14 T cell receptor beta chains given below trace back to one sample, sequenced in a study of molecular identifiers for immune sequencing clone quantification. TCRdb reprocessed the PCR reads with MiXCR, giving one entry per CDR3 protein. The sample gives 20,000 or so distinct CDR3 sequences, over 20% of which show up once; approximately 6.8% is in the top ten. The sequenced sample was naive CD8+ T cells from blood, with Jurkat cell RNA spiked in. Subset of the sample: FACS-sorted CD8+CD4-CCR7+CD45RA+ naive T cells. Receptors originate from a human donor in good health. Some libraries in this study had Jurkat cell RNA spiked in.

This clonotype was detected only a few times. The V and J genes are TRBV3-1 and TRBJ1-1; 9 nucleotides align to TRBD1. This CDR3 is 14 amino acids long. After removal of 4 bases from V and 4 bases from J, the junction contained 4 bases not matched to a gene. Germline-derived CDR1 and CDR2 are LGHDT and YNNKEL (reference sequence). The CDR3 DNA sequence: TGTGCCAGCAGCCGGACAGGGGAAGGCACTGAAGCTTTCTTT. It codes for CASSRTGEGTEAFF.

This clonotype occurred many times. J is TRBJ2-1 and V is TRBV10-3; tentative D call: TRBD1 (5 bases). V lost 6 bases to trimming and J lost 7 bases, with 13 bases between them. Germline values: CDR1 ENHRY, CDR2 SYGVKD. The CDR3 consists of 13 residues. In nucleotides, the CDR3 is TGTGCCATCAGCCCAGGGTCAAAAAATGAGCAGTTCTTC. This sequence encodes CAISPGSKNEQFF.

On this clonotype: The junction does not match germline at one end; this may be a read error. The chain links TRBV10-1 to TRBJ2-7; perhaps D is TRBD1 or TRBD2 (5 bases each). The CDR3 has 14 residues. Germline CDR1 is WNHNN and CDR2 is SYGVQD (reference sequence). As DNA, the CDR3 is TGCGCCAGCAGTGGCCCAGGGAGTTCCTTCGAGCAGTACTTC. This gives the protein CASSGPGSSFEQYF.

In its sample, this clonotype ranks as medium-sized. The chain has TRBV27 and TRBJ2-7; 7 nucleotides match TRBD1. The CDR3 covers 13 residues. Germline-derived CDR1 and CDR2 are MNHEY and SMNVEV (reference sequence). V shed 2 bases, J shed 4 bases, and the junction held 2 bases outside the gene matches. CDR3 sequence (DNA): TGTGCCAGCAGTTTACAACAGGGGTACGAGCAGTACTTC. Translating gives CASSLQQGYEQYF.

This clonotype was seen a few times. The chain employs TRBV13 and TRBJ2-5; unclear D gene. The V gene lost 0 bases and the J gene lost 5 bases, with 16 bases spanning the gap. This CDR3 contains 16 residues. Germline CDR1 is PRHDT and CDR2 is FYEKMQ (reference sequence). The DNA of the CDR3 is TGTGCCAGCAGCTTAGGAGGGTCGCCCGTGAGGGAGACCCAGTACTTC. It translates to CASSLGGSPVRETQYF.

The rearrangement uses TRBV9 and TRBJ1-2, with a possible D match to TRBD1 (6 bases). The CDR3 extends over 15 amino acids. Germline V gives CDR1 SGDLS, CDR2 YYNGEE. Trimming pared 0 bases from V and 3 bases from J, leaving 12 bases between. The CDR3 coding sequence is TGTGCCAGCAGCGTAGGCTGGGGGCAGGACTATGGCTACACCTTC. Translation: CASSVGWGQDYGYTF.

This clonotype was detected many times. The rearrangement uses TRBV7-8 and TRBJ1-1; 7 nucleotides line up with TRBD1. Germline CDR1 is SGHVS and CDR2 is FQNEAQ. Trimming took 4 bases from V and 5 from J; bases not matched to a gene: 10. The length of the CDR3 is 15 residues. The CDR3 is CASSSSRQGGTEAFF. The CDR3 DNA reads TGTGCCAGCAGCTCAAGCCGACAGGGCGGTACTGAAGCTTTCTTT. The full variable domain, in which reference TRBV7-8 and TRBJ1-1 provide the parts outside the CDR3, is GAGVSQSPRYKVAKRGQDVALRCDPISGHVSLFWYQQALGQGPEFLTYFQNEAQLDKSGLPSDRFFAERPEGSVSTLKIQRTQQEDSAVYLCASSSSRQGGTEAFFGQGTRLTVV.

This clonotype was recorded a few times. V usage is TRBV9 and J usage is TRBJ2-7; TRBD1 matches at 9 bases. The CDR3 consists of 14 residues. Germline V gene data show CDR1 as SGDLS and CDR2 as YYNGEE. V trimming: 0 bases; J trimming: 3 bases; junction bases outside the gene matches: 1. In nucleotides, the CDR3 is TGTGCCAGCAGCGTAGGGACAGGGGACTACGAGCAGTACTTC. Translated, it gives CASSVGTGDYEQYF.

The chain recombines TRBV28 with TRBJ2-7; D possibly corresponds to TRBD2 (5 bases). The CDR3 totals 16 residues. The V end lost 6 bases, the J end lost 0 bases, and 18 bases lay between the germline ends. CDR1 is MDHEN, CDR2 SYDVKM, per germline. In DNA, the CDR3 is TGTGCCAGCAGCCCCCTCGGGGATCGGAACTCCTACGAGCAGTACTTC. Translating gives CASSPLGDRNSYEQYF.

This clonotype was detected only a few times. The CDR3: CASTLGARGTDTQYF. The CDR3 nucleotides read TGTGCCAGCACCCTAGGGGCCAGGGGCACAGATACGCAGTATTTT. The chain couples TRBV11-2 to TRBJ2-3, with D tentatively TRBD1 (5 bases). In germline, CDR1 is SGHAT, CDR2 FQNNGV. Trimming left V 7 bases short and J 1 base short, with 15 bases between. The CDR3 covers 15 residues.

Ten or more counts support this clonotype. The gene calls are TRBV24-1 and TRBJ2-2, with D perhaps TRBD1 or TRBD2 (5 bases each). The CDR3 consists of 16 residues. From germline, CDR1 is KGHDR and CDR2 SFDVKD. The V gene lost 1 base and the J gene lost 4 bases, with 12 bases spanning the gap. DNA of the CDR3: TGTGCCACCAGTGATTTCGAAAGGGGACGCACCGGGGAGCTGTTTTTT. The encoded protein is CATSDFERGRTGELFF.

This clonotype is deemed medium-sized. This chain joins TRBV12-3 or TRBV12-4 and TRBJ1-6, with D unclear. Between the trimmed V and J ends, which lost 2 bases and 7 bases, there was a span of 15 bases. The CDR3 totals 16 residues. CDR3 region: CASSLQLRVRNSPLHF. Written as DNA, the CDR3 is TGTGCCAGCAGTTTACAACTCCGGGTGAGGAATTCACCCCTCCACTTT.

V is TRBV29-1 and J is TRBJ2-7; 13 bases align to TRBD2. The V and J ends lost 4 bases and 1 base, in that order; junction bases with no gene match: 1. Germline loops: CDR1 SQVTM, CDR2 ANQGSEA. The CDR3 is 14 residues long. The CDR3 DNA sequence: TGCAGCGTTGGGGGACTAGCGGGATCCTACGAGCAGTACTTC. This translates into CSVGGLAGSYEQYF.

This clonotype has ten or more counts. The chain has TRBV7-9 and TRBJ2-5; D perhaps matches TRBD2 (6 bases). The V and J ends lost 5 bases and 0 bases respectively, with 13 bases between them. The CDR3 consists of 15 residues. Germline V lookup: CDR1 SEHNR, CDR2 FQNEAQ (reference sequence). This chain's CDR3 is CASSPPWGDQETQYF. The CDR3 nucleotides read TGTGCCAGCAGCCCTCCGTGGGGGGACCAAGAGACCCAGTACTTC.